This entry is about one TCR beta chain. Antigen specificity is unknown. The data derive from a study of shared clonotypes between healthy human individuals. With 5 bases clipped from V and 4 bases from J, the junction kept 8 bases outside the gene matches. CDR3 length: 14 residues. The germline V gene has CDR1 SGHTA and CDR2 FQGNSA. Libraries were prepared by immunoSEQ multiplex PCR; TCRdb keeps only in-frame clonotypes and omits some of them. In the table there are over 1.4 million clones, around 97% of which are singletons. General study results and limits: Sharing of clonotypes among donors was expected to vary with sequencing depth.

The TCR was taken from a man aged 30-40 years in good health. Sample: naive CD4+ T cells sorted from blood. Subset noted: CD45RA+ positively selected. This chain links TRBV7-2 with TRBJ2-7, with 7 nucleotides matching TRBD2. CDR3 amino acids: CASSPRTRRYEQYF. The CDR3 region has the DNA TGTGCCAGCAGCCCAAGGACTAGAAGGTACGAGCAGTACTTC.